This T cell receptor beta chain was obtained from a study of T cell repertoires in cytomegalovirus infection (dated by TCRdb to the late 2010s). As for the study more broadly: Donor HLA type was relevant to the analysis, as public TCR beta signatures indicated carriage of CMV infection together with the matching HLA type.

This clonotype came up a few times. Its antigen remains unidentified. No much larger clone is present one base from it, and per-base qualities are unavailable. The instrument given in TCRdb is Illumina HiSeq 1500. TCRdb trimmed the raw reads at Q25, called clones with MiXCR and kept productive beta chains. Each entry is one CDR3 protein sequence, shown with its most common DNA and genes. The sample table records approximately 250,000 distinct CDR3 sequences; 9.1% of these occur just once. The top ten clonotypes cover about 15% of the sample. Taken from the germline V gene, the CDR1 and CDR2 loops are SGHAT and FQNNGV. At the junction V is shortened by 3 bases and J by 5 bases, with 16 bases in between. The CDR3 spans 15 residues, from the cysteine through the phenylalanine. Only CDR3 DNA is held: 45 bases, read in frame from base 1. Overall study outcomes, separate from this receptor: In the ex vivo response, HLA-C-restricted CMV-specific TCR beta clonotypes were dominant, and in two of eight donors the single most frequent clonotype came from this HLA-C-restricted group. In both this cohort and an independent cohort of some 370 donors, the cumulative frequency of public TCR beta family members distinguished carriers of CMV infection plus the relevant HLA type.

The sample was PBMCs. The receptor was isolated from a human donor in good health (CMV status not recorded). Some clones in this sample may be carry-over from other donors' samples. This sequence uses TRBV11-2 and TRBJ2-5; the D gene remains uncertain. Here is the DNA: TGTGCCAGCAGCTTTTGGTCAGGCATGCAGGAGACCCAGTACTTC. This yields the protein CASSFWSGMQETQYF.